The sequence of this TCR beta chain was determined in a study of blood T cell repertoires in COVID-19. Produced via immunoSEQ multiplex PCR; TCRdb's table is partial and in-frame only. In the table there are over 150,000 clones, around 85% of which are singletons. CDR3 length: 13 amino acids. Germline CDR1 is ENHRY and CDR2 is SYGVKD. V was trimmed by 7 bases and J by 2 bases, leaving 12 bases between them. This chain joins TRBV10-3 and TRBJ2-7; D might be TRBD1 (5 bases). Sequencing used peripheral blood. This clonotype originated in a man aged 60 to 75 with COVID-19, enrolled during active disease. The DNA of the CDR3 is TGTGCCATCACCGGGTCGGACACCTACGAGCAGTACTTC. Its translation is CAITGSDTYEQYF.